The entry below describes one T cell receptor beta chain. Its specificity is unknown. The CDR3 totals 16 residues. Germline V gives CDR1 SGDLS, CDR2 YYNGEE. After removal of 3 bases from V and 3 bases from J, the junction contained 5 bases not matched to a gene. The data are from a study of CD8+ T cells in alopecia areata. Study outcomes and limitations: While patients received tofacitinib, many expanded lesional clones remained present in scalp and blood. In scalp, tofacitinib significantly decreased clonality and expanded CD8+ clones among the top 100. Uncertain still, given a single nonresponder, is whether baseline CD8+ expansion links to response.

Treatment: oral pan-JAK inhibitor, 5-10 mg twice daily. Specimens obtained from alopecia areata patients comprised lesional scalp punch biopsies and peripheral blood. The authors extracted RNA and reverse transcribed it into cDNA as the sequencing template. The data were produced by immunoSEQ multiplex PCR, yet TCRdb's version contains in-frame clones alone and is incomplete. Of 150,000 to 200,000 clones listed, over 55% are singletons. The chain is built from TRBV9 and TRBJ1-6; 8 nucleotides align to TRBD1. The receptor was isolated from a human donor with alopecia areata. The sequenced sample was CD4+ T cells sorted from blood, obtained at week 24, from a patient treated with tofacitinib. The CDR3 nucleotides read TGTGCCAGCAGCGGGGGACAGGACGTCTATAATTCACCCCTCCACTTT. Translation gives CASSGGQDVYNSPLHF.